Sequencing of this T cell receptor beta chain was carried out in a study of early T cells in non-severe SARS-CoV-2 infection. Study outcomes and limitations: Anti-spike CD8 specificities were favored by VDJdb matching, whose results missed private and CD4 specificities.

Molecules of cDNA were individually given unique molecular identifiers that were attached to them. TCRdb used MiXCR to reprocess the 5' RACE reads, holding one entry per CDR3 protein. The sample records 55,000 to 85,000 distinct CDR3 sequences, 9% to 10% being singletons. CDR3 length equals 14 residues. The germline V gene has CDR1 SQVTM and CDR2 ANQGSEA. Trimming stripped 5 bases from V and 2 bases from J, with 16 bases between. For this clonotype: The antigen remains undetermined.

The source of this sequence is an adult who was a healthcare worker with PCR-confirmed SARS-CoV-2 infection or an uninfected control (not recorded which). Sequences were derived from whole blood, sampled at baseline. J is TRBJ2-7 and V is TRBV29-1, with D possibly matching TRBD1 (6 bases). In DNA, the CDR3 is TGCAGCGTTAAAGCCCCTTGGACAGCCTACGAGCAGTACTTC. Amino acids: CSVKAPWTAYEQYF.